This T cell receptor (beta chain) was recorded in a study of immune evolution from preneoplasia to lung adenocarcinoma. H&E slides confirmed each diagnosis, reviewed by two pathologists independently. The protocol was immunoSEQ multiplex PCR, while the TCRdb copy is restricted to in-frame clones and leaves out a portion. The sample records thousands of clones, 82% being singletons. V lost 5 bases, J lost 5 bases, and 16 bases lay in between. This CDR3 region has 14 residues. Germline assignment: CDR1 MGHRA and CDR2 YSYEKL. This chain links TRBV4-1 with TRBJ2-7, with TRBD1 as a possible D gene (6 bases). The receptor was isolated from a person between 65 and 79 years old with lung adenocarcinoma. The sequencing sample was made of FFPE minimally invasive lung adenocarcinoma tissue. CDR3 bases: TGCGCCAGCAGCACCCGGACAGTGGCGGACGAGCAGTACTTC. As protein: CASSTRTVADEQYF.